This TCR beta chain emerged from a study of identical twins. CDR3 length: 9 residues. Remarks on this clonotype: Antigen: not known.

General study points: In monozygotic twins, models underestimated the sharing of out-of-frame TCR alpha. Twin-shared out-of-frame alpha sequences were enriched for low generation probability.

A universal primer binding site was introduced by template switching. The final cDNA contained unique molecular identifiers. MiXCR, run by TCRdb on the 5' RACE reads, gives a single entry per CDR3 protein. This table has approximately 350,000 distinct CDR3 sequences, 10% to 15% appearing once. This same sample was also taken into another study, of yellow fever vaccine responses in identical twins. That paper adds: Reportedly, twins' vaccine T cell responses looked partly convergent and partly personalized.

The sample consisted of CD8+ T cells sorted from blood. The V gene is TRBV21-1, the J gene TRBJ2-5; TRBD1, the table's D call, lacks a check against the DNA. TRBV21-1 is deemed a pseudogene. The origin of this receptor is a woman between 18 and 30 years old in good health. The CDR3 region has the DNA TGTGCCAGCAACGGGGACGAATACTTC. Translated: CASNGDEYF.